This T cell receptor (beta chain) was sequenced in a study of blood T cell repertoires in COVID-19. Study-level background: PBMCs, B-cell-depleted T cells, or T cells were the source of the cDNA or gDNA that made up the material.

Trimming took off 1 base at V and 3 bases at J, with 13 bases between the two ends. The CDR3 spans 15 residues. CDR1 and CDR2 from the germline V gene are KGHSH and LQKENI. Here immunoSEQ multiplex PCR was the method, and the copy in TCRdb shows in-frame clones only, minus some. Of over 250,000 clones listed, approximately 90% were seen once; the top ten hold roughly 2.3%. The count of this clone is one. Patients of the Seattle cohort, enrolled during active infection, were followed longitudinally. The TCR sequence derives from a woman aged 25 to 39 with COVID-19, enrolled during active disease. Sequenced material: peripheral blood. This chain uses TRBV18 with TRBJ2-7, with D perhaps matching TRBD2 (6 bases). The CDR3 here is CASSPQSGVGYEQYF. CDR3 DNA sequence: TGTGCCAGCTCACCACAGTCGGGAGTCGGCTACGAGCAGTACTTC.